This TCR beta chain was sequenced in a study of blood T cells in healthy people across ages. For the second PCR, which ran for about 6 to 11 cycles, a sample-barcoded 5' primer and a J-beta primer mix were used. TCRdb reanalysed the 5' RACE reads using MiXCR and keeps one entry per CDR3 protein. There are under 2 million distinct CDR3 sequences in the sample; approximately 32% occur only once, and roughly 12% lies in the top ten. The specimen was blood. This clonotype originated in a woman under 40 in good health.

This CDR3 reads CASSGLAGKQFF. Here the CDR3 DNA reads TGTGCCAGTTCGGGACTAGCGGGCAAGCAGTTCTTC. The chain employs TRBV6-5 and TRBJ2-1; 12 bases map to TRBD2. Germline CDR1 MNHEY, CDR2 SVGAGI. This CDR3 has 12 amino acids. With V trimmed by 9 bases and J by 11 bases, 5 bases remained unmatched.